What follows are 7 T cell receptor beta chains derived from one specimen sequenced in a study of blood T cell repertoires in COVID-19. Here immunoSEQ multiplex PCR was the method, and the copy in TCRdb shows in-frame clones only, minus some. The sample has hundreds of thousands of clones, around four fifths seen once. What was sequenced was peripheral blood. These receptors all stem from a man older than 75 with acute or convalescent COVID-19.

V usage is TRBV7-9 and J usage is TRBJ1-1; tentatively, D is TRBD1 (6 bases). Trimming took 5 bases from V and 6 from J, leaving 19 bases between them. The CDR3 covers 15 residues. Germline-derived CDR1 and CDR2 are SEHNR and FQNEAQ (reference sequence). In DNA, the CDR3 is TGTGCCAGCAGCCCGACCCAGGGACAAAGCTCTGAAGCTTTCTTT. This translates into CASSPTQGQSSEAFF.

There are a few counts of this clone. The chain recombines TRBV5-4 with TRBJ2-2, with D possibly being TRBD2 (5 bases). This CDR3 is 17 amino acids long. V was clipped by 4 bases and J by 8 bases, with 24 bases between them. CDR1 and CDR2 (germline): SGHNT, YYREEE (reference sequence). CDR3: CASSAGLAASFRGELFF. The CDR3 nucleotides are TGTGCCAGCAGCGCAGGACTCGCTGCCTCCTTTCGGGGGGAGCTGTTTTTT.

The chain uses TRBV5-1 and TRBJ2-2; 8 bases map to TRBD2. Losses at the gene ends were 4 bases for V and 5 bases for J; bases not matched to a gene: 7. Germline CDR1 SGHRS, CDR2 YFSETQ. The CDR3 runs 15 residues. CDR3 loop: CASSRTSPTTGELFF. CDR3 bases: TGCGCCAGCAGCCGGACTAGCCCGACGACCGGGGAGCTGTTTTTT.

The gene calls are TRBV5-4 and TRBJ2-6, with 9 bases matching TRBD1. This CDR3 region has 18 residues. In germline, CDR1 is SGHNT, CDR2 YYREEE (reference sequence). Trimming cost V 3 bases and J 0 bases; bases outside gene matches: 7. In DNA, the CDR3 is TGTGCCAGCAGCTCCAGGACAGGGGTGAGCTCTGGGGCCAACGTCCTGACTTTC. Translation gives CASSSRTGVSSGANVLTF. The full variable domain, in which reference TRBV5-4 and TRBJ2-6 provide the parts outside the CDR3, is ETGVTQSPTHLIKTRGQQVTLRCSSQSGHNTVSWYQQALGQGPQFIFQYYREEENGRGNFPPRFSGLQFPNYSSELNVNALELDDSALYLCASSSRTGVSSGANVLTFGAGSRLTVL.

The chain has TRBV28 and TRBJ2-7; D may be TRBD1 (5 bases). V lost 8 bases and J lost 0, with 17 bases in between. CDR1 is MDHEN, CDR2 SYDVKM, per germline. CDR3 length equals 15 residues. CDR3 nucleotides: TGTGCCAGCGGGGCAAGGGGCACGAGCTCCTACGAGCAGTACTTC. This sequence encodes CASGARGTSSYEQYF.

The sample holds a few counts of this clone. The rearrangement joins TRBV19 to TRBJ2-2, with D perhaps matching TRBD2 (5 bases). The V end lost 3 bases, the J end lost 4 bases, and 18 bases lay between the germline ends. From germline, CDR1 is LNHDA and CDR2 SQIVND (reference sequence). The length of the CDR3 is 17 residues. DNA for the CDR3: TGTGCCAGTAGTATTGCGGATTACTCCGAGGGCACCGGGGAGCTGTTTTTT. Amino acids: CASSIADYSEGTGELFF.

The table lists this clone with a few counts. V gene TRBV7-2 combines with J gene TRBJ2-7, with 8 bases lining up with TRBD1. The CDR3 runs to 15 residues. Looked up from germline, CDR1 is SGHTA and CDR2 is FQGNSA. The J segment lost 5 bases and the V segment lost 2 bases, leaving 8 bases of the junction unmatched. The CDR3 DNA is TGTGCCAGCAGCTTAAGCGGACAGGGAAAGGACGAGCAGTACTTC. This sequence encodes CASSLSGQGKDEQYF.